This is a list of T cell receptor beta chains from one sample in a study of PD-1 blockade in classical Hodgkin lymphoma. Sequenced by immunoSEQ multiplex PCR; TCRdb stores in-frame clones only, minus some. The sample carries some 150,000 clones, approximately 72% recorded once. The specimen was peripheral blood mononuclear cells (PBMCs), collected before the second cycle of nivolumab. These TCRs come from a human donor with classical Hodgkin lymphoma. Each CDR3 is given with its conserved first and last residue. D genes are given only for firm matches. Clone sizes are given selectively: once, few, many, or a class where the clone is expanded.

clone_size	d_call	v_call	j_call	cdr3_aa	cdr3_nt
few	TRBD1	TRBV10-3	TRBJ2-7	CAIRQGNEQYF	TGTGCCATCCGACAGGGGAACGAGCAGTACTTC
-	-	TRBV20-1	TRBJ2-1	CSASFEGEQFF	TGCAGTGCTAGTTTCGAAGGAGAGCAGTTCTTC
-	-	TRBV10-3	TRBJ2-5	CAISESEKTQYF	TGTGCCATCAGTGAGTCAGAGAAAACCCAGTACTTC
-	TRBD2	TRBV9	TRBJ2-1	CASSVVNPSGYNEQFF	TGTGCCAGCAGCGTAGTAAATCCTAGCGGTTACAATGAGCAGTTCTTC
-	TRBD2	TRBV27	TRBJ2-3	CASSLAGGHDTQYF	TGTGCCAGCAGCCTAGCGGGGGGGCACGATACGCAGTATTTT
few	-	TRBV6-6	TRBJ2-7	CASSPSTYEQYF	TGTGCCAGCAGCCCTTCGACCTACGAGCAGTACTTC
once	TRBD1	TRBV4-2	TRBJ1-5	CASSQDGTANQPQHF	TGTGCCAGCAGCCAAGACGGGACAGCCAATCAGCCCCAGCATTTT
-	-	TRBV7-9	TRBJ2-1	CASSLSVVEQFF	TGTGCCAGCAGCTTATCTGTGGTTGAGCAGTTCTTC
-	-	TRBV27	TRBJ2-1	CASSLGTGLYNEQFF	TGTGCCAGCAGTTTAGGAACAGGCCTCTACAATGAGCAGTTCTTC
-	-	TRBV28	TRBJ2-2	CASSDDYQVELFF	TGTGCCAGCAGTGACGACTATCAAGTGGAGCTGTTTTTT
-	TRBD2	TRBV19	TRBJ2-5	CASSMWREGPKTQYF	TGTGCCAGTAGTATGTGGCGGGAGGGCCCAAAGACCCAGTACTTC
once	-	TRBV7-9	TRBJ2-1	CASSIQWVEQFF	TGTGCCAGCAGCATTCAGTGGGTTGAGCAGTTCTTC
-	-	TRBV15	TRBJ1-6	CATSRDPQTPYNSPLHF	TGTGCCACCAGCAGAGATCCCCAGACACCATATAATTCACCCCTCCACTTT
-	TRBD1	TRBV5-1	TRBJ2-7	CASSLAEGTGPYEQYF	TGCGCCAGCAGCTTGGCTGAGGGGACAGGGCCCTACGAGCAGTACTTC
once	-	TRBV5-1	TRBJ1-4	CASSLAQGYEKLFF	TGCGCCAGCAGCTTGGCACAGGGCTATGAAAAACTGTTTTTT
-	TRBD1	TRBV27	TRBJ2-3	CASSPGQGLGTDTQYF	TGTGCCAGCAGCCCGGGACAGGGTTTGGGAACAGATACGCAGTATTTT
-	TRBD1	TRBV7-8	TRBJ2-3	CASSFGQGFYTDTQYF	TGTGCCAGCAGCTTCGGACAGGGATTTTACACAGATACGCAGTATTTT
-	-	TRBV10-3	TRBJ1-2	CASSYGDLEGYTF	TGTGCCAGCAGTTACGGGGACCTCGAGGGCTACACCTTC
-	-	TRBV5-1	TRBJ2-6	CASSLFSFDTGVTF	TGCGCCAGCAGCTTGTTTTCTTTCGACACCGGTGTGACTTTC
-	-	TRBV5-1	TRBJ1-3	CASSSGNTIYF	TGCGCCAGCAGCTCTGGAAACACCATATATTTT
-	TRBD1	TRBV5-1	TRBJ2-5	CASSYRDSRVETQYF	TGCGCCAGCAGCTACCGGGACAGTAGAGTGGAGACCCAGTACTTC
-	TRBD1	TRBV9	TRBJ1-3	CASSKRQGFGGNTIYF	TGTGCCAGCAGCAAAAGACAGGGCTTCGGGGGAAACACCATATATTTT
once	-	TRBV7-9	TRBJ2-7	CASSFDRTYEQYF	TGTGCCAGCAGCTTCGACAGGACATACGAGCAGTACTTC
few	TRBD1	TRBV5-4	TRBJ2-5	CASSGRTGEETQYF	TGTGCCAGCAGCGGCCGGACAGGGGAAGAGACCCAGTACTTC
-	TRBD2	TRBV27	TRBJ2-3	CASSSSPIRGGRVGDTQYF	TGTGCCAGCAGTTCCTCACCGATCCGGGGCGGGAGAGTGGGGGATACGCAGTATTTT
-	TRBD2	TRBV6-6	TRBJ2-7	CASRGGGLIFYEQYF	TGTGCCTCCCGGGGGGGAGGGCTAATTTTCTACGAGCAGTACTTC
few	-	TRBV5-1	TRBJ2-3	CASTWGRYTDTQYF	TGCGCCAGCACCTGGGGCAGATACACAGATACGCAGTATTTT
once	-	TRBV6-1	TRBJ2-1	CASKGTPGNEQFF	TGTGCCAGCAAGGGGACCCCGGGCAATGAGCAGTTCTTC
-	-	TRBV4-1	TRBJ1-5	CASSQDEAGQPQHF	TGCGCCAGCAGCCAAGATGAAGCTGGCCAGCCCCAGCATTTT
-	TRBD2	TRBV7-2	TRBJ2-5	CASSPNSAGLETQYF	TGTGCCAGCAGCCCAAACTCAGCGGGACTGGAGACCCAGTACTTC
-	-	TRBV27	TRBJ2-2	CASRPTIRGPGELFF	TGTGCCAGCAGACCCACCATCCGGGGTCCCGGGGAGCTGTTTTTT